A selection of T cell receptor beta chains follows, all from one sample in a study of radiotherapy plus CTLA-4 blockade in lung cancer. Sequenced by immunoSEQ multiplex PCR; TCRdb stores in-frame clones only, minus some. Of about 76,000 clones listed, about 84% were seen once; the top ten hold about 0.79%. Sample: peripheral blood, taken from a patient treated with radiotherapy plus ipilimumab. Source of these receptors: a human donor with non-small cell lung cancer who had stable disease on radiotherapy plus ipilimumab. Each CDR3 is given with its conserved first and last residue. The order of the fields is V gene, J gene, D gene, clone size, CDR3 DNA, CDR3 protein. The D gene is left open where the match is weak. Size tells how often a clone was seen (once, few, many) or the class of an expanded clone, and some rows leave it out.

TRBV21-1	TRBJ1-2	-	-	TGTGCCAGCAGCAAATCGCGGGGGCTCCTAGGCTACACCTTC	CASSKSRGLLGYTF
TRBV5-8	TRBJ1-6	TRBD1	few	TGTGCCAGCAGCTTCAGGGGGGATTCACCCCTCCACTTT	CASSFRGDSPLHF
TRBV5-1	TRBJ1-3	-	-	TGCGCCAGCAGCCCCCAGCTAGGAAACACCATATATTTT	CASSPQLGNTIYF
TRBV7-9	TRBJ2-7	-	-	TGTGCCAGCAGCTCCTTCCGGGGGACCTCCTACGAGCAGTACTTC	CASSSFRGTSYEQYF
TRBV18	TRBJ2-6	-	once	TGTGCCAGCTCAGGTCCCAACGTCCTGACTTTC	CASSGPNVLTF
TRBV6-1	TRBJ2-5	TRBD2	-	TGTGCCAGCAGTCCAGCTAGCGGGGGGTCGACCCAGTACTTC	CASSPASGGSTQYF
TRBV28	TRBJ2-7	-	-	TGTGCCAGCAGTCCCTCCGGGACTTACTACGAGCAGTACTTC	CASSPSGTYYEQYF
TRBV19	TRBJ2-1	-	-	TGTGCCAGTAGTAATTTGGGGGCTCTCTCCTACAATGAGCAGTTCTTC	CASSNLGALSYNEQFF
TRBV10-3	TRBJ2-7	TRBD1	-	TGTGCCATCAGCCAGCCGGGACAGCCTTGGGAGCAGTACTTC	CAISQPGQPWEQYF
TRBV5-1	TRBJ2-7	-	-	TGCGCCAGCAGCTTCCAGGTGAACCACGAGCAGTACTTC	CASSFQVNHEQYF
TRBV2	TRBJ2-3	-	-	TGTGCCAGCAGCCAGAGCGGGCAATTCACAGATACGCAGTATTTT	CASSQSGQFTDTQYF
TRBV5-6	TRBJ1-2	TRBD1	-	TGTGCCAGCAGCTTGGTCGACAGGGCCCAAGCCGGTGGCTACACCTTC	CASSLVDRAQAGGYTF
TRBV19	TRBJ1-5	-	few	TGTGCCAGCCAGGAGGGATTTAATCAGCCCCAGCATTTT	CASQEGFNQPQHF
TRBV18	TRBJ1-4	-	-	TGTGCCAGCTTTCGGCAGGGTATGTCGGCTGGGAATGAAAAACTGTTTTTT	CASFRQGMSAGNEKLFF
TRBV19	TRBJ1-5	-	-	TGTGCCAGTAGTAGAACCGGGACACCAGCTCCAAATAGCAATCAGCCCCAGCATTTT	CASSRTGTPAPNSNQPQHF
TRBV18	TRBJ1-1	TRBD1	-	TGTGCCAGCTCACCAAGTACAGGGGGCGGCGGCACTGAAGCTTTCTTT	CASSPSTGGGGTEAFF
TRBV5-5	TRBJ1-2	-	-	TGTGCCAGCAGCTTAGGACAGAACCGCTATGGCTACACCTTC	CASSLGQNRYGYTF
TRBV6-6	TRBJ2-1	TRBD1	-	TGTGCCACCTACTCCGGGACAGGGGGGGGCGATGAGCAGTTCTTC	CATYSGTGGGDEQFF
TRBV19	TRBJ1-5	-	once	TGTGCCAGTAGTATACTGGGGTTGGAGCCCCAGCATTTT	CASSILGLEPQHF
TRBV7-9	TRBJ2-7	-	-	TGTGCCAGCAGCTTGACGGACTCCTACGAGCAGTACTTC	CASSLTDSYEQYF